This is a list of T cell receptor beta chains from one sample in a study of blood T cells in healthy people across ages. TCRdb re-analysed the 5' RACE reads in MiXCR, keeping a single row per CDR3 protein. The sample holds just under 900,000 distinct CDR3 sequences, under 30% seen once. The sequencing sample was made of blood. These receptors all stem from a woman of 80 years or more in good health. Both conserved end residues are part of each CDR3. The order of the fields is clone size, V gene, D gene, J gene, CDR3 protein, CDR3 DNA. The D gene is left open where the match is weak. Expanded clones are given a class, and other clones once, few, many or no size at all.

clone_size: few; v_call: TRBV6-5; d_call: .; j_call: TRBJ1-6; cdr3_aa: CASSLRVGSSPLHF; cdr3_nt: TGTGCCAGCAGCTTGCGGGTAGGGAGTTCACCCCTCCACTTT
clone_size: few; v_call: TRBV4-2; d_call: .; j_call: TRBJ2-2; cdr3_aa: CASSQSDSNTGELFF; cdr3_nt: TGTGCCAGCAGCCAAAGCGACAGTAACACCGGGGAGCTGTTTTTT
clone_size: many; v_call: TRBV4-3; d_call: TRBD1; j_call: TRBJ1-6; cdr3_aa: CASSQDRGSSPLHF; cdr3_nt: TGCGCCAGCAGCCAGGACAGGGGGTCTTCACCCCTCCACTTT
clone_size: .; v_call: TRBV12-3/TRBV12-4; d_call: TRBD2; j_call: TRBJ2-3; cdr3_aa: CASSAGDPTDAQYF; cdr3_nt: TGTGCCAGCAGTGCGGGAGACCCCACAGATGCGCAGTATTTT
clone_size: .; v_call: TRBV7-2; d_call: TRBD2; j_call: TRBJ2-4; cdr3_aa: CASSLAAGENIQYF; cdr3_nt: TGTGCCAGCAGCTTAGCAGCGGGAGAGAACATTCAGTACTTC
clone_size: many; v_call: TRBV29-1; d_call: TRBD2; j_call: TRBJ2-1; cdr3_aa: CSAISGAYNEQFF; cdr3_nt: TGCAGCGCCATTAGCGGGGCGTACAATGAGCAGTTCTTC
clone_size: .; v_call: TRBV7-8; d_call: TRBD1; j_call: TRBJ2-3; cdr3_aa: CASSWAGTGDTDTQYF; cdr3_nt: TGTGCCAGCAGCTGGGCCGGGACAGGGGACACAGATACGCAGTATTTT
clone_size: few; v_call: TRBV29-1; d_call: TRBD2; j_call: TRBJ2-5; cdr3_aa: CSVVRSGGAGEQYF; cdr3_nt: TGCAGCGTTGTGAGGAGCGGGGGGGCCGGTGAGCAGTACTTC
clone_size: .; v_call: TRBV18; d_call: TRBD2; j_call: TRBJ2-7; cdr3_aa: CASSPPAGGTQYF; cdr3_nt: TGTGCCAGCTCACCACCGGCGGGGGGAACCCAGTACTTC
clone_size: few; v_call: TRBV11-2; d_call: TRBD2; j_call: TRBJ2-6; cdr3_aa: CASSFSILAGGPSIGANVLTF; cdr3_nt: TGTGCCAGCAGCTTTTCGATTCTCGCGGGGGGGCCGAGTATTGGGGCCAACGTCCTGACTTTC
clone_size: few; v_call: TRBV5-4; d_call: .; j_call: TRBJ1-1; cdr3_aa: CASSRIWGNTEAFF; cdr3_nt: TGTGCCAGCAGCCGAATTTGGGGGAACACTGAAGCTTTCTTT
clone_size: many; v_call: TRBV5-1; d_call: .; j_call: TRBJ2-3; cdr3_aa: CASSQAPGTDTQYF; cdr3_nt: TGCGCCAGCAGCCAAGCTCCAGGGACAGATACGCAGTATTTT
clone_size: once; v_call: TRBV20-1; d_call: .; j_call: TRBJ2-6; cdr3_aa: CSARAHSGSGANVLTF; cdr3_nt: TGCAGTGCTAGAGCCCACTCGGGATCTGGGGCCAACGTCCTGACTTTC
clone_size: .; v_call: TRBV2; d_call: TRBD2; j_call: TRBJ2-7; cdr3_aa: CASRGTSGGFTYEQYF; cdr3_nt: TGTGCCAGCAGGGGGACTAGCGGGGGCTTTACCTACGAGCAGTACTTC
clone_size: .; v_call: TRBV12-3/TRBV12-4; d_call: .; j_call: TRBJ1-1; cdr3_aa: CVSSYLDTEAFF; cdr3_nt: TGTGTCAGCAGTTACCTAGACACTGAAGCTTTCTTT
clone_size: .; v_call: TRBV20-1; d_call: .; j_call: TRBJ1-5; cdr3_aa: CSASLGRTKPQHF; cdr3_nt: TGCAGTGCCTCTCTGGGGCGGACTAAGCCCCAGCATTTT
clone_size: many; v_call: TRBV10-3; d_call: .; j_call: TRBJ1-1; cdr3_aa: CAISESVNTEAFF; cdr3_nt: TGTGCCATCAGTGAGTCGGTGAACACTGAAGCTTTCTTT
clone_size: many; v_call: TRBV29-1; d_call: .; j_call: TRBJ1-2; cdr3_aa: CSVEDRTENYGYTF; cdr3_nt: TGCAGCGTTGAAGATCGGACAGAGAACTATGGCTACACCTTC
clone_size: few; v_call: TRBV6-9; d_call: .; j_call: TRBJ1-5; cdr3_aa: CASSYAGYCNQPQHF; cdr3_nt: TGTGCCAGCAGTTATGCCGGGTATTGCAATCAGCCCCAGCATTTT
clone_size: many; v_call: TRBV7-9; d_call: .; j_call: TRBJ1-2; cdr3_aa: CASSLLSGYGYTF; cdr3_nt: TGTGCCAGCAGCTTATTGTCGGGGTATGGCTACACCTTC
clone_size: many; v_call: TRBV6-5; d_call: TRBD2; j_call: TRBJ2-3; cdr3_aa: CASKMGLGTDTQYF; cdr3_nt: TGTGCCAGCAAAATGGGACTAGGGACAGATACGCAGTATTTT
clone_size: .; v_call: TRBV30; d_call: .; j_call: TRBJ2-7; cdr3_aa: CAWARREYF; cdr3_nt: TGTGCCTGGGCCCGGAGGGAGTACTTC
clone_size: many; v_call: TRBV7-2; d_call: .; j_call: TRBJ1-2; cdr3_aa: CASRRTDYGYTF; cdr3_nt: TGTGCCAGTAGGCGGACAGACTATGGCTACACCTTC
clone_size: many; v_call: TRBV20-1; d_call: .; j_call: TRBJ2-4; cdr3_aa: CSATGPKNIQYF; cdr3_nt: TGCAGTGCTACAGGCCCTAAAAACATTCAGTACTTC
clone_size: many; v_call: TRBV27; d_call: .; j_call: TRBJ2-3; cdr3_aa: CASRRTIPGRTDTQYF; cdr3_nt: TGTGCCAGCAGAAGAACCATCCCAGGGAGAACAGATACGCAGTATTTT
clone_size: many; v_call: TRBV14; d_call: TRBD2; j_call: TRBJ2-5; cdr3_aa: CASSPLAGDNQETQYF; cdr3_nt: TGTGCCAGCAGCCCCCTAGCGGGGGACAATCAAGAGACCCAGTACTTC
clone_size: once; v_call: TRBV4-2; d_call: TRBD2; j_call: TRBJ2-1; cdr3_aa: CASSHGLAGGLSYNEQFF; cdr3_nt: TGTGCCAGCAGCCACGGACTAGCGGGGGGCCTTTCCTACAATGAGCAGTTCTTC
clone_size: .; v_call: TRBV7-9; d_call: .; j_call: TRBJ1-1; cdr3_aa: CASSLKEGTEAFF; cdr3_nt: TGTGCCAGCAGCTTAAAGGAAGGGACTGAAGCTTTCTTT
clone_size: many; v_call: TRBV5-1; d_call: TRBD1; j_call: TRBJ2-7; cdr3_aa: CASSLSYGTGAYEQYF; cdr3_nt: TGCGCCAGCAGCTTGAGCTATGGGACAGGGGCCTACGAGCAGTACTTC
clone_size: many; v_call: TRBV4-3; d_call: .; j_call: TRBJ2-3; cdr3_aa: CASSQLPGHYSTDTQYF; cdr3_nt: TGCGCCAGCAGCCAACTTCCGGGACATTACAGCACAGATACGCAGTATTTT
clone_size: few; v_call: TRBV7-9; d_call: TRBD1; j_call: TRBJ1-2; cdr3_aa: CASSPRDRGRGGDGYTF; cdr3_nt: TGTGCCAGCAGCCCTCGGGACAGGGGGCGGGGAGGGGATGGCTACACCTTC
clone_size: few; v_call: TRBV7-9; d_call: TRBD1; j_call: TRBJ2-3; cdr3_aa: CASSLVMRTGTADTQYF; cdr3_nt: TGTGCCAGCAGCTTAGTTATGCGGACAGGGACGGCAGATACGCAGTATTTT
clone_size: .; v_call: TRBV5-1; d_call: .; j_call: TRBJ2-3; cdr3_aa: CASNLGGGHSSTDTQYF; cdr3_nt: TGCGCCAGCAATTTGGGCGGGGGCCATTCGAGCACAGATACGCAGTATTTT
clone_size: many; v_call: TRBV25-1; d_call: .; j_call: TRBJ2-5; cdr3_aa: CASSPSGLVQGQETQYF; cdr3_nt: TGTGCCAGCAGTCCGTCCGGTCTAGTACAGGGCCAAGAGACCCAGTACTTC
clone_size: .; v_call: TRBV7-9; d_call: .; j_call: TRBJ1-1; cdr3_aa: CASSTLGQNTEAFF; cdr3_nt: TGTGCCAGCAGCACCCTCGGACAGAACACTGAAGCTTTCTTT
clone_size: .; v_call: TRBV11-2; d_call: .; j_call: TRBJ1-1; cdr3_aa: CASSLGPHTRNTEAFF; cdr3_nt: TGTGCCAGCAGCTTAGGACCTCACACGAGGAACACTGAAGCTTTCTTT
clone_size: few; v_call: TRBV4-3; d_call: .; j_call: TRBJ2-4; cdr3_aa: CASSQDQGLARSIQYF; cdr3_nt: TGCGCCAGCAGCCAGGATCAGGGTCTAGCCAGAAGCATTCAGTACTTC
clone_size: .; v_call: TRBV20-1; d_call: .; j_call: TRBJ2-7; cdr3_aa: CSALGGRASSYEQYF; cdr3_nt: TGCAGTGCCCTAGGCGGGCGGGCATCCTCCTACGAGCAGTACTTC
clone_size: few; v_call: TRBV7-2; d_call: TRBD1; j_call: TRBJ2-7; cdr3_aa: CASSTGTGVYNEQYF; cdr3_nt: TGTGCCAGCAGCACCGGGACAGGAGTTTACAATGAGCAGTACTTC
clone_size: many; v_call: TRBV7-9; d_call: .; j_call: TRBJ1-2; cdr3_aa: CASSLAGWANYGYTF; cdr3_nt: TGTGCCAGCAGCTTAGCGGGGTGGGCTAACTATGGCTACACCTTC
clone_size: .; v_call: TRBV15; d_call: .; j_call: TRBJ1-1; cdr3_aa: CATSRDGGGLNTEAFF; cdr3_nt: TGTGCCACCAGCAGAGATGGCGGGGGACTGAACACTGAGGCTTTCTTT
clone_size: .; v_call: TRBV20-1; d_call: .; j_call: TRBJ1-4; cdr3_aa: CSARDEGLFF; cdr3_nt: TGCAGTGCTAGAGATGAAGGGCTGTTTTTT
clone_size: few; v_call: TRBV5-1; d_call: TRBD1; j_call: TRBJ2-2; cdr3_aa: CASSSGQGARTGELFF; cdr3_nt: TGCGCCAGCAGCTCGGGACAGGGGGCGCGCACCGGGGAGCTGTTTTTT
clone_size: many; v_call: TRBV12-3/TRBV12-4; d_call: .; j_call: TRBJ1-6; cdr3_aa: CASSVGSNSPLHF; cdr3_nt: TGTGCCAGCAGTGTCGGGTCGAATTCACCCCTCCACTTT
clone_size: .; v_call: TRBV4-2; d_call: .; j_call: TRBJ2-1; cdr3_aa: CASSQFLLNNEQFF; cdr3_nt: TGTGCCAGCAGCCAATTTCTACTGAACAATGAGCAGTTCTTC
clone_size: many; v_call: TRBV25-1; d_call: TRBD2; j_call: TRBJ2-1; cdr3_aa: CASSEGRGSAYNEQFF; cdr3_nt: TGTGCCAGCAGTGAGGGGAGGGGATCGGCCTACAATGAGCAGTTCTTC
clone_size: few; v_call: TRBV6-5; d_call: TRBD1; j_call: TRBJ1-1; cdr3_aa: CASSSGQGRKSRPGAAFF; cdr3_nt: TGTGCCAGCAGTTCCGGACAGGGACGAAAGTCGCGCCCCGGGGCAGCTTTCTTT